The sequence of this T cell receptor beta chain was determined in a study of spatial heterogeneity in lung cancer (dated by TCRdb to about 2019). Background on the whole study: Beta-chain transcripts were consistently detected in greater numbers than alpha-chain transcripts, which likely reflected higher beta-chain transcript abundance. In the raw uncorrected reads, each unique combination of TCR and UMI appeared on average more than ten times. Nonsynonymous mutation counts, determined by whole-exome sequencing of tumor tissue, were related to features of the TCR repertoire. In non-small cell lung cancer, the study quantitatively compared TCR alpha and beta repertoires across several tumor regions, matched nontumor lung, and blood. At surgery, both alpha and beta chains were TCR-sequenced in 220 tumor regions, approximately 64 matched nontumor lung samples and 56 PBMC samples.

In light of the paper, this sample's time point label describes: sample taken at primary tumor resection. Whole RNA extracted from tumor and nontumor lung tissue, or from cryopreserved PBMC samples, was used for TCR sequencing without cell sorting. Donors were approximately 72 patients with early-stage, untreated non-small cell lung cancer from the lung TRACERx cohort. Only patients with enough RNA available from two or more tumor regions were chosen for TCR sequencing. To prepare the library, 5' RACE was applied. The sequencing machine was a NextSeq 500. To allow correction of PCR and sequencing errors, the TCR library protocol tagged every TCR cDNA molecule with a unique molecular identifier. The source study handled its data this way. TCR identification, UMI-based error correction and CDR3 extraction were all carried out with Decombinator tools. Expanded TCRs were defined as those above a frequency of 2 per 1,000, corresponding to the top 1% of the tumor frequency distribution. Renyi diversity was computed with the R vegan package after each repertoire had been subsampled 100 times to 5,000 TCRs. To build CDR3 similarity networks, amino acid triplet string-kernel similarity was used, and CDR3s were connected when their pairwise similarity was above 0.82. TCRdb itself trimmed the public reads at Q25 with fastp, ran MiXCR and retained productive beta chains. Here each entry gathers all rows of one CDR3 protein and keeps the most common genes and DNA. The V and J calls reflect TCRdb's pipeline rather than the authors' work. The sample contains about 75,000 distinct CDR3 sequences, about an eighth of them found a single time. Together, the top ten hold under 7.5% of the sample.

To note about this clonotype: Its antigen is unknown. The input lacks base qualities; no much larger clone sits a single base away.

V gives up 2 bases and J gives up 6 bases, and the segment between their germline ends measures 8 bases. Inclusive of the bounding cysteine and phenylalanine, the CDR3 is 13 residues long. The read is trimmed to its CDR3 DNA, 39 bases read in frame from base 1. The germline V gene (reference sequence) gives CDR1 as SEHNR and CDR2 as FQNEAQ. The research as a whole found: Confirming at a functional level the hypothesis that regional TCRs recognize regional mutations was considered to require additional single-cell paired TCR alpha and beta sequencing. Ubiquitous expanded tumor TCRs were found in blood more often at tumor resection than at routine follow-up.

The sample consisted of PBMCs, taken at surgery. Recombination connected TRBV7-9 to TRBJ2-1; confidence is insufficient to name the D gene. This TCR derives from a male donor with early-stage non-small cell lung cancer. The sequenced DNA: TGTGCCAGCAGCTTATACGGTCGCAATGAGCAGTTCTTC. Translated, it gives CASSLYGRNEQFF.